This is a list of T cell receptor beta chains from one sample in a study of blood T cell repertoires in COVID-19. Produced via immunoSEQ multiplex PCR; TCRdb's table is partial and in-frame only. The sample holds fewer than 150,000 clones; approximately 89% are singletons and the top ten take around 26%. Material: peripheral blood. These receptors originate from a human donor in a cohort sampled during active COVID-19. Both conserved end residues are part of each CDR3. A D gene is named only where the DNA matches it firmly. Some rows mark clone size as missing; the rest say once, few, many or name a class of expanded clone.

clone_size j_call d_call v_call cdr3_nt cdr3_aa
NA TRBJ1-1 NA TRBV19 TGTGCCAGTAGTCTCAGGCCGGGAGAAATGAACACTGAAGCTTTCTTT CASSLRPGEMNTEAFF
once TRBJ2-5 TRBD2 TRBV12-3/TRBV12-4 TGTGCCAGCAGTTTTCGGACTAGAGAGACCCAGTACTTC CASSFRTRETQYF
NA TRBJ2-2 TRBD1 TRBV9 TGTGCCAGCCAAGGGGGCTCGGAAGGCGGGGAGCTGTTTTTT CASQGGSEGGELFF
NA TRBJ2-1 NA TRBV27 TGTGCCAGCAGTATCCTGGGGCCCAATGAGCAGTTCTTC CASSILGPNEQFF
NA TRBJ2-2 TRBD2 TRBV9 TGTGCCAGCAGCGTAGCTCCAACTAGCGGGGGGACGAACACCGGGGAGCTGTTTTTT CASSVAPTSGGTNTGELFF
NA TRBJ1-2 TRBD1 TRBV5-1 TGCGCCAGCAGCTTGACAGGGGCCAGCTATGGCTACACCTTC CASSLTGASYGYTF
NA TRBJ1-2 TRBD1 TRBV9 TGTGCCAGCAGCGTAGGACAGGGTGACGGCTACACCTTC CASSVGQGDGYTF
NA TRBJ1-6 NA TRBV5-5 TGTGCCAGCAGCTCTGGGCATGACAGAGTTGGGTCACCCCTCCACTTT CASSSGHDRVGSPLHF
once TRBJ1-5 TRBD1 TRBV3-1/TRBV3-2 TGTGCCAGCAGCCAAGATCCCGGGACAGGTCGAGATCAGCCCCAGCATTTT CASSQDPGTGRDQPQHF
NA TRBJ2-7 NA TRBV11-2 TGTGCCAGCAGCTTATCCGGGACAACCTACGAGCAGTACTTC CASSLSGTTYEQYF
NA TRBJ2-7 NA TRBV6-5 TGTGCCAGCACTTCATCTACCTACGAGCAGTACTTC CASTSSTYEQYF
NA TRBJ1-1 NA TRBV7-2 TGTGCCAGCAGCTTAGCCTGGGAGTTGGGAGCTTTCTTT CASSLAWELGAFF
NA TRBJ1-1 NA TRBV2 TGTGCCAGCAGTGACGAGCGGAACACTGAAGCTTTCTTT CASSDERNTEAFF
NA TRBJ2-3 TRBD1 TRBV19 TGTGCCAGTAGTATCGACAGGGGTTTAAGCACAGATACGCAGTATTTT CASSIDRGLSTDTQYF
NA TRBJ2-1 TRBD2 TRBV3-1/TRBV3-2 TGTGCCAGCAGCCAAGATCTCCTAGCGGGGGGGCATTACAATGAGCAGTTCTTC CASSQDLLAGGHYNEQFF
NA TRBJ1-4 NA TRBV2 TGTGCCAGCACGAGGGTGGAGGGTAGGGAAAAACTGTTTTTT CASTRVEGREKLFF
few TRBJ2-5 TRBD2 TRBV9 TGTGCCAGCAGCGTAGAAGGACTAGCGGGGGAAGAGACCCAGTACTTC CASSVEGLAGEETQYF
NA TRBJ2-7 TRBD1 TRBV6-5 TGTGCCAGCAGCAGAGACAGGGGGCTCTACGAGCAGTACTTC CASSRDRGLYEQYF
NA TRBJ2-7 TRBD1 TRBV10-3 TGTGCCATTTCCGACAGGGAAAGCTCCTACGAGCAGTACTTC CAISDRESSYEQYF
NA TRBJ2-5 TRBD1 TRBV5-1 TGCGCCAGCAGCCCCGGGACAGGGGGCCAAGAGACCCAGTACTTC CASSPGTGGQETQYF
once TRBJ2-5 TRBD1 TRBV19 TGTGCCAGTAGCTTCCACCGGGACAGGGGACGGTCCGAGACCCAGTACTTC CASSFHRDRGRSETQYF
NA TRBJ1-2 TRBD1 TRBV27 TGTGCCAGCAGTTTATTGGGTGGTGGACAGGGGTTGAACTATGGCTACACCTTC CASSLLGGGQGLNYGYTF
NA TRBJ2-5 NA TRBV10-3 TGTGCCATCAGTGATGGGCAGGGGAGTCAAGAGACCCAGTACTTC CAISDGQGSQETQYF
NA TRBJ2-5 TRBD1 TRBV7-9 TGTGCCAGCAGCTCGGGACAGGGGCAAGAGACCCAGTACTTC CASSSGQGQETQYF
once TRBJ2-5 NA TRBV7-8 TGTGCCAGCAGCTTAGGGGTCAGGGTGGAGACCCAGTACTTC CASSLGVRVETQYF
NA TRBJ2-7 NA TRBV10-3 TGTGCCATCAGTGAGTCTAGCGGCGGTGAGGGCGAGCAGTACTTC CAISESSGGEGEQYF
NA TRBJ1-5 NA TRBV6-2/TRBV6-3 TGTGCCAGCAGTTACCTACGGGAACAGCCCCAGCATTTT CASSYLREQPQHF
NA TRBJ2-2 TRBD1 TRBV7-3 TGTGCCAGCAGATCGACTGGGACAGGGAGATTTGGCACCGGGGAGCTGTTTTTT CASRSTGTGRFGTGELFF
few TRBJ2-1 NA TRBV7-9 TGTGCCAGCAGCTTAGAGAGAGACAATGAGCAGTTCTTC CASSLERDNEQFF
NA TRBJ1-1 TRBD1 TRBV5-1 TGCGCCAGCAGCTCGGACAGGGGGGAAACTGAAGCTTTCTTT CASSSDRGETEAFF
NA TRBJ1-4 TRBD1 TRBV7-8 TGTGCCAGCAGCCACACAGGGGCCGAAAAACTGTTTTTT CASSHTGAEKLFF
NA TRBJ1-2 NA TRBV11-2 TGTGCCAGCAGCTTAGTAGGGGGATATGGCTACACCTTC CASSLVGGYGYTF
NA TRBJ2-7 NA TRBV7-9 TGTGCCAGCAGCTTAGAGGGGGGGGGCTCCTACGAGCAGTACTTC CASSLEGGGSYEQYF
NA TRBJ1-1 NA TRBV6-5 TGTGCCAGCAGTTACACAGGGAGGGACACTGAAGCTTTCTTT CASSYTGRDTEAFF
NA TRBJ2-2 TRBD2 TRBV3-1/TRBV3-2 TGTGCCAGCAGCCAATTTAGCGGGGGCCTTAAGTTGGACACCGGGGAGCTGTTTTTT CASSQFSGGLKLDTGELFF
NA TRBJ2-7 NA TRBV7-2 TGTGCCAGCAGCCGCCCGACAGGGGAGGGCCCTACCTACGAGCAGTACTTC CASSRPTGEGPTYEQYF
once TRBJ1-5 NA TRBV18 TGTGCCAGCTCACCAGGACAAGGGATTGGTCAGCCCCAGCATTTT CASSPGQGIGQPQHF
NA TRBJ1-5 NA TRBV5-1 TGCGCCAGCAGCTTGGGGGGCATAGGTCAGCCCCAGCATTTT CASSLGGIGQPQHF
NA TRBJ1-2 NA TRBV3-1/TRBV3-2 TGTGCCAGCAGCCAACCAGGGGAAGGCTACACCTTC CASSQPGEGYTF
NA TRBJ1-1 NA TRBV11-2 TGTGCCAGCAGCCTAATTACAGGGTTGAACACTGAAGCTTTCTTT CASSLITGLNTEAFF
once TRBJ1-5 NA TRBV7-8 TGTGCCAGCAGCTTGGGAAACAGGTCCCCCAGGTCCCAGCATTTT CASSLGNRSPRSQHF
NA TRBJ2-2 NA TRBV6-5 TGTGCCAGCGCGGGGAGGAACACCGGGGAGCTGTTTTTT CASAGRNTGELFF
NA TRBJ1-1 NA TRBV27 TGTGCCAGCAGTTTACCGACAGACGGAGCTGAAGCTTTCTTT CASSLPTDGAEAFF
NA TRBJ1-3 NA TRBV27 TGTGCCAGCAGTTTAGTAGGGGGGGCTGGAAACACCATATATTTT CASSLVGGAGNTIYF
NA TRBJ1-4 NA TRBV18 TGTGCCAGCTCACAAAACCTGCAGGGCCCTTTGGTGAATGAAAAACTGTTTTTT CASSQNLQGPLVNEKLFF
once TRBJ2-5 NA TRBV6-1 TGTGCCAGCAGTGAACCAGGGGCGGTCCAAGAGACCCAGTACTTC CASSEPGAVQETQYF
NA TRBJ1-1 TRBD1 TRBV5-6 TGTGCCAGCAGCGGACAGGGTGAAGCTTTCTTT CASSGQGEAFF
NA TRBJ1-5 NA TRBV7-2 TGTGCCAGCAGCTTAGGGCAGGGTCACCAGCCCCAGCATTTT CASSLGQGHQPQHF
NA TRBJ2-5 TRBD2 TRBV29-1 TGCAGCGTTGAAGTAGCGGGTCGAAGGCCTACGGCCCAGTACTTC CSVEVAGRRPTAQYF
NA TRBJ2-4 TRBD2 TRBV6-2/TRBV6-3 TGTGCCAGCAGTTACTCTACTAGCGGCATTCAGTACTTC CASSYSTSGIQYF
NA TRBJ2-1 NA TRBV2 TGTGCCAGCAGTGCAGACCCGGGAATGATTAATGAGCAGTTCTTC CASSADPGMINEQFF
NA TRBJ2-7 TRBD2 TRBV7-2 TGTGCCAGCAGCTTCGGACTAGCGGGGGAGTCCTACGAGCAGTACTTC CASSFGLAGESYEQYF
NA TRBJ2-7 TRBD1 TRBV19 TGTGCCAGTAGTATAGGGACAGGTCACTACGAGCAGTACTTC CASSIGTGHYEQYF
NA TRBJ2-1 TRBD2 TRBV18 TGTGCCAGCTCACCCTCGGCTAGCGGGGGGAATGAGCAGTTCTTC CASSPSASGGNEQFF
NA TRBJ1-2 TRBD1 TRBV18 TGTGCCAGCTCCCTGGACAGGGGTAACTATGGCTACACCTTC CASSLDRGNYGYTF
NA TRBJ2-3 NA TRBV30 TGTGCCTGGAGTAGCTCCACAGATACGCAGTATTTT CAWSSSTDTQYF
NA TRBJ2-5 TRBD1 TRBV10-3 TGTGCCATCAGTGAGTCCACAGGGGGCAATTCGGAGACCCAGTACTTC CAISESTGGNSETQYF
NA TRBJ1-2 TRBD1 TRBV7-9 TGTGCCAGCAGCACCTTTGGGGACAGGGGTGGTCATGGCTACACCTTC CASSTFGDRGGHGYTF
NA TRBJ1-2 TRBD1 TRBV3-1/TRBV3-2 TGTGCCAGCAGCTCCGGGACAGGGGCATCAGGCTACACCTTC CASSSGTGASGYTF
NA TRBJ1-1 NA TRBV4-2 TGTGCCAGCAGCCGGTCCGCGACAACGAACACTGAAGCTTTCTTT CASSRSATTNTEAFF